This T cell receptor beta chain was retrieved from a study of graft-versus-host responses after intestinal transplantation. Study-wide context: Multivisceral, liver-intestinal, or isolated intestinal grafts were transplanted into recipients. Each recipient received anti-thymocyte globulin induction, then tacrolimus and steroids for about three years.

Regarding the study as a whole: Detection of GvH clones occurred in recipient marrow, and some had their first appearance in ileum or blood. Graft-donor T cell macrochimerism coincided with high graft-versus-host to host-versus-graft clonal ratios in allografts.

As regards this clone: Its cognate antigen is unknown.

This CDR3 comprises 14 residues. CDR1 and CDR2 from the germline V gene are GTSNPN and SVGIG (reference sequence). V lost 3 bases and J lost 4; bases outside the gene matches: 6. TCRdb's copy holds only in-frame clones and misses some; the assay was immunoSEQ multiplex PCR. Counted here are 96,000 or so clones, roughly 90% occurring once; the ten biggest clones make up around 0.17%. Sequenced material: unstimulated CD4+ T cells sorted from spleen or lymph node cells, taken before intestinal transplant. The sequence came from a human donor who received an intestinal transplant. The chain employs TRBV30 and TRBJ1-3; 7 nucleotides line up with TRBD1. DNA of the CDR3: TGTGCCTGGAGGGACAGGACATCGGGAAACACCATATATTTT. Amino acids: CAWRDRTSGNTIYF.